This T cell receptor beta chain was obtained from a study of T cells in Graves' hyperthyroidism and ophthalmopathy. Study-wide points: Model predictions of ophthalmopathy came a median 6.5 months before onset.

For this clonotype: Its cognate antigen is unknown. It is unclear where the CDR3 begins or ends on the DNA, so no DNA is shown, and the CDR3 is as TCRdb lists it.

Amplification of TCR beta CDR3 regions used RNA as the template. First-round RT-PCR of the TCR CDR3 relied on the HTBI primer set. One entry per CDR3 protein, called by TCRdb with MiXCR from the multiplex PCR reads. Of 75,000 to 100,000 distinct CDR3 sequences in the sample, around 50% were seen once. Clinical symptoms, serum thyroxine, TRAb, thyroid ultrasound and orbital computed tomography established diagnosis. The PBMCs studied were ones that came from about 9.9 ml fresh peripheral blood. This TCR was recovered from a woman aged 35 to 49 with Graves' hyperthyroidism. Sequencing was done on a sample of blood.

The CDR3 reads CATSRDLPDYEQYFGPGTGELFF. V and J are TRBV15 and TRBJ2-2; the table assigns TRBD2, which was not confirmed against the DNA. The CDR3 spans 23 amino acids, including both terminal residues. Germline CDR1 and CDR2: LNHNV and YYDKDF (reference sequence).